What follows are 21 T cell receptor beta chains derived from one specimen sequenced in a study of blood T cell repertoires in COVID-19. Assay: immunoSEQ multiplex PCR; the TCRdb copy retains only in-frame clones and omits some. The table has over 100,000 clones, about 89% seen once. The sequenced sample was peripheral blood. The receptor set was obtained from a human donor in a cohort sampled during active COVID-19.

The CDR3 sequence: CASSLDYNSEAFF. The CDR3 region has the DNA TGCGCCAGCAGCTTAGACTACAACAGCGAAGCTTTCTTT. The chain joins TRBV4-3 to TRBJ1-1; D is ambiguous. Looked up from germline, CDR1 is LGHNA and CDR2 is YSLEER. This CDR3 comprises 13 residues. Trimming cost V 5 bases and J 8 bases, with 15 bases left between them.

The chain employs TRBV3-1 (or the pseudogene TRBV3-2) and TRBJ2-2; possible D gene TRBD2, 5 bases. Germline CDR1 and CDR2: LGHDT and YNNKEL (reference sequence). The CDR3 totals 16 residues. V lost 1 base, J lost 2 bases, and 11 bases lay in between. This CDR3 is CASSQVRGINTGELFF. The CDR3 nucleotides are TGTGCCAGCAGCCAAGTAAGAGGGATAAACACCGGGGAGCTGTTTTTT.

This chain uses TRBV4-2 with TRBJ2-7, with 7 positions matching TRBD2. Germline V gene lookup returns CDR1 LGHNA and CDR2 YNFKEQ. CDR3 length: 13 residues. Trimming removed 6 bases from V and 0 bases from J; junction bases left unmatched: 2. CDR3 in amino acids: CASRQRGSYEQYF. As DNA, the CDR3 is TGTGCCAGCAGGCAGCGGGGCTCCTACGAGCAGTACTTC.

This chain connects TRBV28 to TRBJ2-7, with TRBD2 identical over 9 bases. CDR1 and CDR2 from the germline V gene are MDHEN and SYDVKM. V was pared by 4 bases and J by 2 bases, with 6 bases of the junction left unmatched. This CDR3 contains 15 residues. CDR3 residues: CASSSWREGPYEQYF. The CDR3, as DNA: TGTGCCAGCAGTTCTTGGCGGGAGGGCCCCTACGAGCAGTACTTC.

A few counts support this clone. The rearrangement uses TRBV7-2 and TRBJ2-7; a possible D gene is TRBD1 (6 bases). In germline, CDR1 is SGHTA, CDR2 FQGNSA. Trimming removed 3 bases from V and 6 bases from J, with 12 bases in between. The CDR3 length is 13 residues. DNA of the CDR3: TGTGCCAGCAGCTTCGACAGGCCTCTCGAGCAGTACTTC. Amino acid sequence: CASSFDRPLEQYF.

This clone was seen only a few times. DNA for the CDR3: TGTGCCAGCATAGGACTAGCGGATTTCGGGGAGCTGTTTTTT. Amino acid sequence: CASIGLADFGELFF. The chain recombines TRBV6-5 with TRBJ2-2; TRBD2 aligns across 10 bases. CDR1 MNHEY and CDR2 SVGAGI come from the germline V gene. With 7 bases clipped from V and 7 bases from J, the junction kept 6 bases outside the gene matches. CDR3 size: 14 residues.

This sequence joins TRBV6-1 and TRBJ2-2; TRBD1 might be the D (6 bases). The CDR3 covers 16 residues. In germline, CDR1 is MNHNS, CDR2 SASEGT. Trimming pared 4 bases from V and 5 bases from J, leaving 17 bases between. Here the CDR3 reads CASSATRGRGTGELFF. In DNA, the CDR3 is TGTGCCAGCAGTGCCACGAGAGGAAGGGGGACCGGGGAGCTGTTTTTT.

The V and J genes are TRBV24-1 and TRBJ2-7; 9 positions agree with TRBD1. Germline V CDR1 and CDR2: KGHDR, SFDVKD. CDR3 size: 15 residues. The V and J ends lost 4 bases and 5 bases, in that order; junction bases with no gene match: 8. The CDR3 coding sequence is TGTGCCACCAGTGAGCCGGGACAGGGTGTCAACGAGCAGTACTTC. The encoded protein is CATSEPGQGVNEQYF.

The gene calls are TRBV7-8 and TRBJ2-7, with 10 bases matching TRBD2. The V segment lost 2 bases and the J segment 2 bases; nucleotides outside the gene matches: 18. The germline V gene encodes CDR1 SGHVS and CDR2 FQNEAQ. CDR3 length equals 20 residues. In nucleotides, the CDR3 is TGTGCCAGCAGCTTAAGGAGTGGACCTCTTACTAGCGGGATTACCTACGAGCAGTACTTC. Translating gives CASSLRSGPLTSGITYEQYF.

The rearrangement links TRBV5-4 to TRBJ2-7, with 7 nucleotides matching TRBD2. The CDR3 is 16 residues long. Germline V gives CDR1 SGHNT, CDR2 YYREEE (reference sequence). J was trimmed by 2 bases and V by 0 bases; bases with no gene match: 8. Here the CDR3 reads CASSLASGAIAYEQYF. The CDR3 coding sequence is TGTGCCAGCAGCTTGGCGAGCGGGGCCATAGCCTACGAGCAGTACTTC.

The chain joins TRBV9 to TRBJ2-1; D is ambiguous. CDR1 is SGDLS and CDR2 is YYNGEE in the germline V gene. Trimming removed 0 bases at V and 12 bases at J, with 13 bases between. The CDR3 spans 13 residues. CDR3 amino acids: CASSVEFGSGQFF. CDR3 in DNA: TGTGCCAGCAGCGTAGAATTCGGATCGGGGCAGTTCTTC.

V is TRBV7-3 and J is TRBJ1-5; D may be TRBD1 (6 bases). CDR1 and CDR2 (germline): SGHTA, FQGTGA. CDR3 size: 13 residues. V lost 5 bases to trimming and J lost 4 bases, with 9 bases between them. CDR3 DNA: TGTGCCAGCAGCCCCGACAGGAATCAGCCCCAGCATTTT. Translation gives CASSPDRNQPQHF.

Here the CDR3 reads CASSPRTSGTTGELFF. In nucleotides, the CDR3 is TGTGCCAGCAGCCCACGGACTAGCGGAACCACCGGGGAGCTGTTTTTT. The chain combines TRBV3-1 (or the pseudogene TRBV3-2) with TRBJ2-2, with 10 bases fitting TRBD2. Unmatched junction bases numbered 6, after V lost 4 bases and J lost 4 bases. This CDR3 is built from 16 residues. Germline V CDR1 and CDR2: LGHDT, YNNKEL (reference sequence).

The V gene is TRBV21-1, the J gene TRBJ1-1; the table's D call, TRBD1, was not checked against the DNA. TRBV21-1 is a listed pseudogene. This CDR3 is built from 17 residues. The CDR3 is CASSKRQGAFFSTEAFF. CDR3 in DNA: TGTGCCAGCAGCAAAAGACAGGGGGCATTCTTTAGCACTGAAGCTTTCTTT.

The gene calls are TRBV29-1 and TRBJ2-7; D gene ambiguous. CDR3 length equals 13 residues. The V gene lost 6 bases and the J gene lost 3 bases, with 15 bases spanning the gap. Per germline, CDR1 SQVTM and CDR2 ANQGSEA. CDR3 nucleotide sequence: TGCAGCGTACACAGCCCCCCGGACTACGAGCAGTACTTC. Translated: CSVHSPPDYEQYF.

The V call is TRBV14, the J call TRBJ1-6; D is undetermined. CDR3 length: 11 amino acids. Trimming removed 2 bases from V and 12 bases from J, with 5 bases in between. CDR1 and CDR2 from the germline V gene are SGHDN and FVKESK. The chain's CDR3 is CASSQSGPLHF. The CDR3 DNA follows: TGTGCCAGCAGCCAAAGCGGACCCCTCCACTTT.

V is TRBV6-5 and J is TRBJ1-2; D remains unclear. Germline V gene sequence: CDR1 MNHEY, CDR2 SVGAGI. The CDR3 has 15 residues. V gave up 8 bases and J gave up 0 bases, with 16 bases separating them. In DNA form, the CDR3 reads TGTGCCAGCCATTACGTATTGGGAGCTAACTATGGCTACACCTTC. Residues: CASHYVLGANYGYTF.

This clone showed up just once. The rearrangement uses TRBV2 and TRBJ1-6, with 7 bases matching TRBD1. CDR1 and CDR2 (germline): SNHLY, FYNNEI. The J segment lost 13 bases and the V segment lost 6 bases, leaving 21 bases of the junction unmatched. The CDR3 consists of 17 residues. CDR3 sequence reads: CASSELGGSGSVDPLHF. In DNA form, the CDR3 reads TGTGCCAGCAGCGAGCTAGGGGGCTCTGGCTCGGTCGATCCCCTCCACTTT. Full variable domain (rest looked up from reference TRBV2 and TRBJ1-6): EPEVTQTPSHQVTQMGQEVILRCVPISNHLYFYWYRQILGQKVEFLVSFYNNEISEKSEIFDDQFSVERPDGSNFTLKIRSTKLEDSAMYFCASSELGGSGSVDPLHFGNGTRLTVT.

The chain links TRBV29-1 to TRBJ1-2; TRBD1 aligns across 8 bases. Germline CDR1 SQVTM, CDR2 ANQGSEA. V lost 6 bases, J lost 2 bases, and 2 bases stayed unmatched. CDR3 length: 12 amino acids. The CDR3 loop reads CSVGQANYGYTF. The CDR3 DNA follows: TGCAGCGTGGGACAGGCAAACTATGGCTACACCTTC.

The chain employs TRBV7-8 and TRBJ2-2, with TRBD1 identical over 8 bases. This CDR3 is 16 amino acids long. Per germline, CDR1 SGHVS and CDR2 FQNEAQ. Germline trimming cut 2 bases from V and 4 bases from J; bases unmatched to any gene: 6. The CDR3 loop reads CASSLFRGLSTGELFF. As DNA, the CDR3 is TGTGCCAGCAGCTTATTCAGGGGGCTTAGCACCGGGGAGCTGTTTTTT.

The rearrangement uses TRBV18 and TRBJ2-4; D remains ambiguous. This CDR3 contains 15 residues. Germline V gene sequence: CDR1 KGHSH, CDR2 LQKENI. V lost 0 bases to trimming and J lost 1 base, with 7 bases between them. This chain's CDR3 is CASSPPSDAKNIQYF. CDR3 nucleotide sequence: TGTGCCAGCTCACCACCAAGCGATGCCAAAAACATTCAGTACTTC.